These T cell receptor beta chains were read from a single sample in a study of Ad26.COV2.S vaccination and SARS-CoV-2 variants. The protocol was immunoSEQ multiplex PCR, while the TCRdb copy is restricted to in-frame clones and leaves out a portion. The repertoire holds 350,000 to 500,000 clones, with about 91% as singletons. Here the sequenced sample was peripheral blood, taken in a trial of Ad26.COV2.S vaccine versus placebo. These receptors all stem from a person aged 18-65 years who received the Ad26.COV2.S COVID-19 vaccine or a placebo. Each CDR3 is given with its conserved first and last residue. A D gene is named only where the DNA matches it firmly. Rows may omit the clone size; those that give it use once, few, many or a size class.

v_gene,j_gene,d_gene,abundance,CDR3nt,CDR3aa
TRBV7-8,TRBJ2-2,.,.,TGTGCCAGCAGCTTAAAGGGGGGACGGAACACCGGGGAGCTGTTTTTT,CASSLKGGRNTGELFF
TRBV5-1,TRBJ2-5,TRBD2,.,TGCGCCAGTACCCGGCTAGCGGGGTACCAAGAGACCCAGTACTTC,CASTRLAGYQETQYF
TRBV7-9,TRBJ1-2,TRBD1,.,TGTGCCAGCAGCCCCCCATCAGGGGGAGGAGGCTACACCTTC,CASSPPSGGGGYTF
TRBV5-4,TRBJ2-3,TRBD2,.,TGTGCCAGCAGCCTCCTAGCGGGGCCCTCTCGGGGGGATACGCAGTATTTT,CASSLLAGPSRGDTQYF
TRBV11-1,TRBJ1-1,.,few,TGTGCCAGCAGCTTCAATCTGGCGAACACTGAAGCTTTCTTT,CASSFNLANTEAFF
TRBV9,TRBJ1-1,.,once,TGTGCCAGCAGCGTACAGTCCAGGAACACTGAAGCTTTCTTT,CASSVQSRNTEAFF
TRBV4-1,TRBJ2-3,TRBD2,.,TGCGCCAGCAGCCAATCAGCGGGGGGGACGCAGTATTTT,CASSQSAGGTQYF
TRBV28,TRBJ2-5,TRBD2,.,TGTGCCAGCAGCTCCCTGACGGGGGGGGCTGTGTACCAAGAGACCCAGTACTTC,CASSSLTGGAVYQETQYF
TRBV7-9,TRBJ1-3,.,few,TGTGCCAGCAGCGCGGCGGCGGGTGGAAACACCATATATTTT,CASSAAAGGNTIYF
TRBV29-1,TRBJ2-1,.,.,TGCAGCGTTGCCAGAAGAAGCTCCTACAATGAGCAGTTCTTC,CSVARRSSYNEQFF
TRBV29-1,TRBJ2-3,TRBD1,.,TGCAGCGTAGACAGGGGCGCTGGAACAGATACGCAGTATTTT,CSVDRGAGTDTQYF
TRBV2,TRBJ2-5,.,.,TGTGCCAGCAGTGAGATGCACGAGACCCAGTACTTC,CASSEMHETQYF
TRBV6-5,TRBJ2-3,TRBD2,.,TGTGCCAGCAGACGGGAAGCGGGAGGGCCAGATACGCAGTATTTT,CASRREAGGPDTQYF
TRBV24-1,TRBJ2-5,.,.,TGTGCCACCAGTGATACAGGACTGTACCAAGAGACCCAGTACTTC,CATSDTGLYQETQYF
TRBV7-2,TRBJ2-2,.,.,TGTGCCAGCAGCTTAGAATCAGGACGGGGGCTGTTTTTT,CASSLESGRGLFF
TRBV28,TRBJ1-5,.,.,TGTGCCAGCAGTTTACGACGGCCTGTCAATCAGCCCCAGCATTTT,CASSLRRPVNQPQHF
TRBV13,TRBJ2-5,.,.,TGTGCCAGCAGCTCCACCCAGGGGTACCAAGAGACCCAGTACTTC,CASSSTQGYQETQYF
TRBV15,TRBJ2-5,TRBD2,.,TGTGCCACCAGCAGAGTTACCGGGAGGCAGACCCAGTACTTC,CATSRVTGRQTQYF
TRBV30,TRBJ2-2,.,once,TGTGCCTGGAGGAGTTGGACCGCCCCGAACACCGGGGAGCTGTTTTTT,CAWRSWTAPNTGELFF
TRBV5-6,TRBJ2-6,.,.,TGTGCCAGCAGCTTGGAAAGGTCCTACGTCCTGACTTTC,CASSLERSYVLTF
TRBV28,TRBJ2-4,.,.,TGTGCCAGCAGTCCCACCAGGGCAGGCATTCAGTACTTC,CASSPTRAGIQYF
TRBV7-9,TRBJ2-5,TRBD1,.,TGTGCCAGCAGCTTCCAGGGGGCTCGAGAGACCCAGTACTTC,CASSFQGARETQYF
TRBV5-4,TRBJ2-4,.,.,TGTGCCAGCAGCTCAGGGTTCGGTGCCAAAAACATTCAGTACTTC,CASSSGFGAKNIQYF
TRBV6-2/TRBV6-3,TRBJ1-6,.,.,TGTGCCAGCAGCTCCTTGGGGAATTCACCCCTCCACTTT,CASSSLGNSPLHF
TRBV7-2,TRBJ1-6,.,few,TGTGCCAGCAGCTTCGGCTCACCCCTCCACTTT,CASSFGSPLHF
TRBV6-5,TRBJ1-1,TRBD1,.,TGTGCCAGCAGTTACTCGAGTGACAGGGCGACCACTGAAGCTTTCTTT,CASSYSSDRATTEAFF
TRBV2,TRBJ1-4,.,.,TGTGCCAGCGGAAGGGAAAGGACCGAAAAACTGTTTTTT,CASGRERTEKLFF
TRBV7-3,TRBJ2-2,TRBD1,.,TGTGCCAGCAGGCAGGGGGCAGCGAACACCGGGGAGCTGTTTTTT,CASRQGAANTGELFF
TRBV29-1,TRBJ1-1,TRBD1,.,TGCAGCGTTACCGCGCCAGGGGGATCTGAAGCTTTCTTT,CSVTAPGGSEAFF
TRBV11-2,TRBJ1-2,.,.,TGTGCCAGCAGCCCTTTCGGAATCTATGGCTACACCTTC,CASSPFGIYGYTF